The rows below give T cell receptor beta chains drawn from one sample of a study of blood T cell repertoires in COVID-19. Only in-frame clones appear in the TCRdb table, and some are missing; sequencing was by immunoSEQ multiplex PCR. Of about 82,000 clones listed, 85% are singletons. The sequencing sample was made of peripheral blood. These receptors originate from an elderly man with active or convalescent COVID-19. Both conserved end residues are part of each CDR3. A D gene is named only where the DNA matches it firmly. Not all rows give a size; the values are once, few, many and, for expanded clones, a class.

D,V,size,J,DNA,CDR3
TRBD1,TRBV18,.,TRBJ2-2,TGTGCCAGCTCACCGCAAGGGACAGGGAACACCGGGGAGCTGTTTTTT,CASSPQGTGNTGELFF
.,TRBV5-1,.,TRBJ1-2,TGCGCCAGCAGCTTGGAGGGGGAAGTGGGATATGGCTACACCTTC,CASSLEGEVGYGYTF
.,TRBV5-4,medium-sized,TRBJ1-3,TGTGCCAGCAGCTCCACATACGGACAGTCTCGGCACTCTGGAAACACCATATATTTT,CASSSTYGQSRHSGNTIYF
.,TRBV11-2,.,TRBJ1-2,TGTGCCAGCAGCTTAGATCAAATTACGCGGGGCTACACCTTC,CASSLDQITRGYTF
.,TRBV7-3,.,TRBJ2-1,TGTGCCAGCAGCTTATATATAAGCGGCTCCTACAATGAGCAGTTCTTC,CASSLYISGSYNEQFF
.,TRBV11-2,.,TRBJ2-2,TGTGCCAGCAGCTTAGCGGCGGACTCCAGCGGGGAGCTGTTTTTT,CASSLAADSSGELFF
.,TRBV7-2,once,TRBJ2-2,TGTGCCAGCACCTTGCCCCGGGGTTTGACCACCGGGGAGCTGTTTTTT,CASTLPRGLTTGELFF
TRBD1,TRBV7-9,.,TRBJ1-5,TGTGCCAGCAGCTTAGGAGGGGGCGGTCAGCCCCAGCATTTT,CASSLGGGGQPQHF
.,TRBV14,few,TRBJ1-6,TGTGCCAGCAGCCAAGTTGACAGTCGTCTGGTCCACTTT,CASSQVDSRLVHF
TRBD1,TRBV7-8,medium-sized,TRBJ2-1,TGTGCCAGCAGTACGGGACAGGGTGGTGAGCAGTTCTTC,CASSTGQGGEQFF
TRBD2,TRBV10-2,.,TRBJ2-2,TGCGCCAGCAGTGGGGCGGCTAGCGGGAGGGCCCCCGGGGAGCTGTTTTTT,CASSGAASGRAPGELFF
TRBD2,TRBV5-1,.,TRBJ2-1,TGCGCCAGCAATGTTGTGACTAGCAGAAATGAGCAGTTCTTC,CASNVVTSRNEQFF
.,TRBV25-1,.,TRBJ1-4,TGTGCCAGCAGCTCCTCAGGGACTAATGAAAAACTGTTTTTT,CASSSSGTNEKLFF
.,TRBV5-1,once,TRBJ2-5,TGCGCCAGCAGCCCCGCCAGGACAAACGCCTTCCAAGAGACCCAGTACTTC,CASSPARTNAFQETQYF
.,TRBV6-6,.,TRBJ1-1,TGTGCCAGCAACTGGGGAAGGGGGAACACTGAAGCTTTCTTT,CASNWGRGNTEAFF
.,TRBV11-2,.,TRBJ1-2,TGTGCCAGCAGCTTCACGGGGGGCAACTATGGCTACACCTTC,CASSFTGGNYGYTF
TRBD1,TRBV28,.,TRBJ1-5,TGTGCCAGCAGTCCAGGGGGCCGGCAGCCCCAGCATTTT,CASSPGGRQPQHF
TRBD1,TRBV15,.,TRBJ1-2,TGTGCCACCACGGCAGGGGGCGACGGCTATGGCTACACCTTC,CATTAGGDGYGYTF
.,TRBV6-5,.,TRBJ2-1,TGTGCCAGCAGGGAGTCGGCGGCTACCTACAATGAGCAGTTCTTC,CASRESAATYNEQFF
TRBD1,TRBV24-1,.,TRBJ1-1,TGTGCCACCCGGGGTACGACAGGGTCTAGAGCTTTCTTT,CATRGTTGSRAFF
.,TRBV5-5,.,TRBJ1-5,TGTGCCAGCAGCTTGGACAGCTTTCTTAGCAATCAGCCCCAGCATTTT,CASSLDSFLSNQPQHF
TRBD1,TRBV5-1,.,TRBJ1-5,TGCGCCAGCAGCCCGGGGACAGGGGAACAGCCCCAGCATTTT,CASSPGTGEQPQHF
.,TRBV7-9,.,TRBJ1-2,TGTGCCAGCAACTCAGGGTCTTCGGGTGGCTACACCTTC,CASNSGSSGGYTF
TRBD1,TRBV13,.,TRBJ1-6,TGTGCCAGCAGCCACAGGGGGAATTCACCCCTCCACTTT,CASSHRGNSPLHF
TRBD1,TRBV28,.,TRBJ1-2,TGTGCCAGCAGGGGACAGGGTCAGAACTATGGCTACACCTTC,CASRGQGQNYGYTF
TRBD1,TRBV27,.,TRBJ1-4,TGTGCCAGCAGGCAACTCGACAGGGGGAAGGGAAAACTGTTTTTT,CASRQLDRGKGKLFF
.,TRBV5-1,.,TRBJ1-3,TGCGCCAGCAGCGCGGACGGGGGCTCTGGAAACACCATATATTTT,CASSADGGSGNTIYF
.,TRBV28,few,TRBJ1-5,TGTGCCAGCAGTTTGTGGGGGGGGCAGCCCCAGCATTTT,CASSLWGGQPQHF
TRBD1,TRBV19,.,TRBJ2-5,TGTGCCACTAGTCGACCGGGACAGAAAGAGACCCAGTACTTC,CATSRPGQKETQYF
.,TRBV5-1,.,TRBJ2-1,TGCGCCAGCAGCACCCTAAGCAATGAGCAGTTCTTC,CASSTLSNEQFF
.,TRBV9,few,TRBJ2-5,TGTGCCAGCAGCGTAGGCGGCGCGGGCGCCCAAGAGACCCAGTACTTC,CASSVGGAGAQETQYF
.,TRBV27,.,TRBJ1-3,TGTGCCAGCAGTTCTCAGGGTGGGGCTGGAAACACCATATATTTT,CASSSQGGAGNTIYF
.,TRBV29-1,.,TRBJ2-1,TGCAGCGTTGGGACTGCCTACAATGAGCAGTTCTTC,CSVGTAYNEQFF
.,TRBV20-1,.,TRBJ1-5,TGCAGTGCTAGTACCCACAGGACCAATCAGCCCCAGCATTTT,CSASTHRTNQPQHF
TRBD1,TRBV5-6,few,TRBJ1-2,TGTGCCAGCAGCAAACGGACAGGGGGTGGCTACACCTTC,CASSKRTGGGYTF
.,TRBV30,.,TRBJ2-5,TGTGCCTGGAGCGCAGGGGTGGAGACCCAGTACTTC,CAWSAGVETQYF
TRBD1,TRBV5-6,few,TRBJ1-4,TGTGCCAGCAGCCATCAGGGGGCGCGGAATGAAAAACTGTTTTTT,CASSHQGARNEKLFF
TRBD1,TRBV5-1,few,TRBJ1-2,TGCGCCAGCAGCTTGGACAGGGGGCGAGGATGGACTGGCTACACCTTC,CASSLDRGRGWTGYTF
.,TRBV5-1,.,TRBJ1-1,TGCGCCAGCAGCTTGGCAATACCGGTAAAAGCTTTCTTT,CASSLAIPVKAFF
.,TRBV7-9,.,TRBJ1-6,TGTGCCAGCAGCTGGACATACGATAATTCACCCCTCCACTTT,CASSWTYDNSPLHF
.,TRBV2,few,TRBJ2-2,TGTGCCAGCAGTGAAGGAATGGCAGGGACCGGGGAGCTGTTTTTT,CASSEGMAGTGELFF
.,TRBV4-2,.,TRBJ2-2,TGTGCCAGCAGCCAGGAGGGCGGTCCGAACACCGGGGAGCTGTTTTTT,CASSQEGGPNTGELFF